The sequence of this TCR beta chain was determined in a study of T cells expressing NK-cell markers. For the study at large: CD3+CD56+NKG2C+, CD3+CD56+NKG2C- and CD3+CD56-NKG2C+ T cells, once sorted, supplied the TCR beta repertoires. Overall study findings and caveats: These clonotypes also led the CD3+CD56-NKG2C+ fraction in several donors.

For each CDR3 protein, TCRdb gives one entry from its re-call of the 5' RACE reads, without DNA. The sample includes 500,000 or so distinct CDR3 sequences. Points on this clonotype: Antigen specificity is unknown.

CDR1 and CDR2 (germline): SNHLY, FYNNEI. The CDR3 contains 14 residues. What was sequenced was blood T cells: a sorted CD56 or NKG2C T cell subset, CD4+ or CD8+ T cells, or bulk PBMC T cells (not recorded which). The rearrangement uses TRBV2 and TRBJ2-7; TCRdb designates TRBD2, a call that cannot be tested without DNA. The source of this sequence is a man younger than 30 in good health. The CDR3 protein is CARQSGRASYEQYF.